What follows is one T cell receptor (beta chain) and its context. One end of the junction is discordant with germline, which a read error may explain. Sample-barcoded 5' priming and a J-beta primer mix drove a second PCR of roughly 7 to 11 cycles. TCRdb re-called the 5' RACE reads through MiXCR, storing one row per CDR3 protein. This table holds some 550,000 distinct CDR3 sequences, roughly 43% found once. CDR3 size: 14 residues. CDR1 is DFQATT and CDR2 is SNEGSKA in the germline V gene (reference sequence). The sample is drawn from a study of blood T cells in healthy people across ages. V is TRBV20-1 and J is TRBJ2-1; D might be TRBD2 (6 bases). This TCR was sampled from an elderly man in good health. The specimen was blood. The CDR3 is CSASSSGAYNAQFF. CDR3 sequence (DNA): TGCAGTGCTAGTAGTAGCGGTGCCTACAATGCGCAGTTCTTC.